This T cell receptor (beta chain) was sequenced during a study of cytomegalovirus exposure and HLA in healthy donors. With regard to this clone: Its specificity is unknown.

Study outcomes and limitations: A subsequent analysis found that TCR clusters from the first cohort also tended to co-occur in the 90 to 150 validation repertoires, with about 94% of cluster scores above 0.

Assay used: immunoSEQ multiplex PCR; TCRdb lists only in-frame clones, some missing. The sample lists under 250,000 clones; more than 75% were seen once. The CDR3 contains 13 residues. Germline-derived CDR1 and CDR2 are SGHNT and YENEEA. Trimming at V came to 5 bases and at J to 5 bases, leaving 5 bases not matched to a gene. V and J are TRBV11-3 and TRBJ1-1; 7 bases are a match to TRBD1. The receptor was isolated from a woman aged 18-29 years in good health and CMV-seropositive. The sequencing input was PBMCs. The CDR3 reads CASSIDRDTEAFF. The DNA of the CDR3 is TGTGCCAGCAGCATTGACAGGGATACTGAAGCTTTCTTT.